The 15 T cell receptor beta chains in this list originate from one sample, sequenced in a study of blood T cell repertoires in COVID-19 (dated by TCRdb to between 2020 and 2021). The method behind the library was the immunoSEQ multiplex PCR assay. TCRdb limited this immuneACCESS table to in-frame rearrangements with V and J called. A share of clones is missing; checked studies link under half to unresolved V genes, and the rest is unexplained. For this sample there are some 250,000 clones; 85% to 90% appear just once. The ten largest clones represent around 0.98% of the sample. Sample: peripheral blood. These receptors all stem from a middle-aged woman who had recovered from COVID-19.

V usage is TRBV29-1 and J usage is TRBJ2-5, with D uncertain. The CDR3 is 10 residues long. V lost 7 bases and J lost 3, with 6 bases in between. The germline V gene has CDR1 SQVTM and CDR2 ANQGSEA. The CDR3 region is CSGGEETQYF. In DNA, the CDR3 is TGCAGCGGCGGCGAAGAGACCCAGTACTTC.

This clone was picked up one time. The V gene is TRBV6-5, the J gene TRBJ1-2; TRBD1 matches 7 bases. Germline loops: CDR1 MNHEY, CDR2 SVGAGI. Germline trimming cut 4 bases from V and 8 bases from J; bases unmatched to any gene: 7. The CDR3 runs to 13 residues. The CDR3 DNA follows: TGTGCCAGCAGTTCCCGGGACAGTATCGGCTACACCTTC. It codes for CASSSRDSIGYTF.

The chain is built from TRBV9 and TRBJ1-6; D unclear. This CDR3 comprises 17 residues. Germline CDR1 is SGDLS and CDR2 is YYNGEE. The V gene lost 3 bases and the J gene lost 0 bases, with 13 bases spanning the gap. The CDR3 here is CASSAQLGSSYNSPLHF. The CDR3 DNA reads TGTGCCAGCAGCGCCCAACTGGGGAGCTCCTATAATTCACCCCTCCACTTT.

This clone has just one count. The rearrangement uses TRBV30 and TRBJ2-3, with D tentatively TRBD2 (6 bases). V was trimmed by 5 bases and J by 1 base, leaving 19 bases between them. The germline gives CDR1 GTSNPN, CDR2 SVGIG (reference sequence). The CDR3 covers 16 residues. This chain's CDR3 is CAWARGSGPRTDTQYF. The CDR3 DNA follows: TGTGCCTGGGCCCGGGGGAGCGGGCCCCGCACAGATACGCAGTATTTT.

The chain has TRBV5-1 and TRBJ1-1, with D unclear. This CDR3 has 16 residues. The germline V gene encodes CDR1 SGHRS and CDR2 YFSETQ. With 6 bases removed from V and 4 bases from J, the gap between germline ends came to 22 bases. The CDR3 loop reads CASNYQAGGRGTEAFF. In DNA form, the CDR3 reads TGCGCCAGCAACTACCAGGCGGGAGGGCGGGGCACTGAAGCTTTCTTT.

This sequence joins TRBV24-1 and TRBJ2-5; TRBD1 agrees at 9 bases. The CDR3 sequence is 16 residues long. Germline V gives CDR1 KGHDR, CDR2 SFDVKD. The V segment lost 5 bases and the J segment 2 bases; nucleotides outside the gene matches: 8. The CDR3 loop is CATSASGQGNQETQYF. DNA for the CDR3: TGTGCCACCAGTGCATCGGGACAGGGAAATCAAGAGACCCAGTACTTC.

The V and J genes are TRBV6-6 and TRBJ1-4; D gene uncertain. From germline, CDR1 is MNHNY and CDR2 SVGAGI (reference sequence). This CDR3 is 15 amino acids long. V was shortened by 0 bases and J by 5 bases, with 10 bases between the two germline ends. The CDR3 nucleotides are TGTGCCAGCAGTTACTCGAGCGGTCACAATGAAAAACTGTTTTTT. Its translation: CASSYSSGHNEKLFF.

V is TRBV2 and J is TRBJ2-7, with TRBD1 matching over 12 bases. The CDR3 loop spans 13 amino acids. V was clipped by 8 bases and J by 4 bases; unmatched bases: 3. CDR1 and CDR2 from the germline V gene are SNHLY and FYNNEI. CDR3 DNA sequence: TGTGCCAGCGGGGACAGGGGGCGGTACGAGCAGTACGTC. Translating it yields CASGDRGRYEQYV.

The V gene is TRBV7-3, the J gene TRBJ2-5; no clear D. Germline V gene data show CDR1 as SGHTA and CDR2 as FQGTGA. The CDR3 sequence is 15 residues long. The V gene lost 2 bases and the J gene lost 1 base, with 11 bases spanning the gap. The CDR3 bases are TGTGCCAGCAGCTTAGGTAGCTTTGGCCAAGAGACCCAGTACTTC. This gives the protein CASSLGSFGQETQYF.

The gene calls are TRBV7-2 and TRBJ1-1; TRBD1 matches at 8 bases. The germline V gene encodes CDR1 SGHTA and CDR2 FQGNSA. This CDR3 comprises 13 residues. The V and J ends lost 5 bases and 10 bases, in that order; junction bases with no gene match: 9. In DNA form, the CDR3 reads TGTGCCAGCAGCCGCGACCGACAGGGGCGAGCTTTCTTT. It yields the protein CASSRDRQGRAFF.

This chain uses TRBV19 with TRBJ2-1, with TRBD2 identical over 14 bases. This CDR3 region has 18 residues. V shed 4 bases and J 7 bases; nucleotides not matched to a gene: 12. The germline V gene encodes CDR1 LNHDA and CDR2 SQIVND (reference sequence). The CDR3 reads CASSTPTSGRGFRNEQFF. For the CDR3, the DNA is TGTGCCAGTAGTACCCCGACTAGCGGGAGGGGGTTTCGGAATGAGCAGTTCTTC.

This clone was picked up a small number of times. The chain combines TRBV9 with TRBJ1-1; tentatively, D is TRBD1 (5 bases). This CDR3 contains 14 residues. Trimming shortened V by 4 bases and J by 3 bases, and 13 bases separated the two germline ends. Germline V gene lookup returns CDR1 SGDLS and CDR2 YYNGEE. The CDR3 region has the DNA TGTGCCAGCAGCCGGGAGGGGATGGACACTGAAGCTTTCTTT. The encoded protein is CASSREGMDTEAFF. The full variable domain, with the rest looked up from reference TRBV9 and TRBJ1-1, is DSGVTQTPKHLITATGQRVTLRCSPRSGDLSVYWYQQSLDQGLQFLIQYYNGEERAKGNILERFSAQQFPDLHSELNLSSLELGDSALYFCASSREGMDTEAFFGQGTRLTVV.

The chain joins TRBV6-2 or TRBV6-3 to TRBJ2-5; D unresolved. V was shortened by 0 bases and J by 4 bases, with 6 bases between the two germline ends. This CDR3 has 13 amino acids. Germline CDR1 is MNHEY and CDR2 is SVGEGT. The CDR3 DNA follows: TGTGCCAGCAGTTACTCAACGGGAGAGACCCAGTACTTC. Encoded protein: CASSYSTGETQYF.

This clone came up a few times. The chain carries TRBV18 and TRBJ2-1, with D possibly being TRBD2 (6 bases). Trimming stripped 5 bases from V and 2 bases from J, with 10 bases between. The CDR3 spans 14 residues. Germline assignment: CDR1 KGHSH and CDR2 LQKENI. CDR3 protein: CASSSAGTYNEQFF. CDR3 nucleotide sequence: TGTGCCAGCTCATCGGCGGGAACCTACAATGAGCAGTTCTTC.

The chain has TRBV19 and TRBJ1-1, with a weak D call TRBD1 (6 bases). The CDR3 runs to 15 residues. Between the trimmed V and J ends, which lost 3 bases and 0 bases, there was a span of 11 bases. Germline V gene data show CDR1 as LNHDA and CDR2 as SQIVND (reference sequence). The chain's CDR3 is CASSIQGLLNTEAFF. CDR3 nucleotides: TGTGCCAGTAGTATTCAGGGGCTTTTGAACACTGAAGCTTTCTTT.